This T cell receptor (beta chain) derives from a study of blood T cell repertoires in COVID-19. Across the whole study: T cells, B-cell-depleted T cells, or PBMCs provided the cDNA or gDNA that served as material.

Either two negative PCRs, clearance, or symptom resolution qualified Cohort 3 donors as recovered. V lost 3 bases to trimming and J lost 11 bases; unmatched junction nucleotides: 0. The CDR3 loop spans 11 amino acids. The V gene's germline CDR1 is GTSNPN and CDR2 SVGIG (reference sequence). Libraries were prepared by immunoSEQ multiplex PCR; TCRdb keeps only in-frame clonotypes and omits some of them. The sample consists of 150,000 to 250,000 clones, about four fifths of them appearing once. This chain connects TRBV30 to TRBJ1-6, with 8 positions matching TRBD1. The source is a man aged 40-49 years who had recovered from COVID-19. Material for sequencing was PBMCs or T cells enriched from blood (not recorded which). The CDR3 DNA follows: TGTGCCTGGAGGACAGGGGCACCCCTCCACTTT. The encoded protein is CAWRTGAPLHF.